This passage covers 23 T cell receptor beta chains from one sample sequenced in a study of regulatory T cells in long-lasting Graves disease. According to the study, TCR beta libraries were built with iRepertoire HTBI primers and CDR3-region Arm-PCR. TCRdb recomputed calls from the multiplex PCR reads with MiXCR, one row per CDR3 protein. Of 400,000 to 500,000 distinct CDR3 sequences listed, approximately 22% were seen once; the top ten hold roughly an eighth. Time point indicated: persistent/refractory GD, antithyroid drugs over 5 years with positive TRAb. RNA extracted from PBMCs served as the sequencing template. The sample here was peripheral blood mononuclear cells (PBMCs), taken when the disease was refractory, from a patient treated with antithyroid drugs. The receptors originated from a female donor with Graves disease.

V and J are TRBV15 and TRBJ2-3; 10 bases agree with TRBD2. CDR3 length: 18 amino acids. Germline values: CDR1 LNHNV, CDR2 YYDKDF (reference sequence). V gave up 6 bases and J gave up 0 bases; unmatched junction bases: 12. CDR3: CATSRARAGGPSTDTQYF. CDR3 nucleotide sequence: TGTGCCACCAGTCGTGCCAGAGCGGGAGGGCCAAGCACAGATACGCAGTATTTT. Combining the CDR3 with reference TRBV15 and TRBJ2-3 gives the whole variable domain DAMVIQNPRYQVTQFGKPVTLSCSQTLNHNVMYWYQQKSSQAPKLLFHYYDKDFNNEADTPDNFQSRRPNTSFCFLDIRSPGLGDTAMYLCATSRARAGGPSTDTQYFGPGTRLTVL.

About this clonotype itself: Given a much more abundant clone one base away, this may be a read error. CDR3 DNA sequence: TGTGCCACCAGCGGCAGGACAGGGCTGGGCACCGGGGAGCTGTTTTTT. It yields the protein CATSGRTGLGTGELFF. The V gene is TRBV15, the J gene TRBJ2-2, with TRBD1 matching over 8 bases. Per germline, CDR1 LNHNV and CDR2 YYDKDF (reference sequence). Unmatched junction bases numbered 9, after V lost 5 bases and J lost 4 bases. The CDR3 consists of 16 residues.

The chain combines TRBV10-1 with TRBJ2-6; D possibly corresponds to TRBD1 (6 bases). CDR3 length: 17 residues. Germline CDR1 is WNHNN and CDR2 is SYGVQD (reference sequence). With 5 bases removed from V and 4 bases from J, the gap between germline ends came to 18 bases. CDR3 nucleotides: TGCGCCAGCAGTAGCGGCGGCACAGGGAACGGGGCCAACGTCCTGACTTTC. Translation: CASSSGGTGNGANVLTF.

In this sample, this clonotype turned up a few times. The chain combines TRBV6-1 with TRBJ2-6; unclear D gene. Trimming stripped 6 bases from V and 0 bases from J, with 12 bases between. CDR3 length equals 16 residues. CDR1 MNHNS and CDR2 SASEGT come from the germline V gene. CDR3 nucleotide sequence: TGTGCCAGCAGCGAGAGGCGTGACTCTGGGGCCAACGTCCTGACTTTC. It encodes CASSERRDSGANVLTF.

The J gene is TRBJ2-7, the V gene TRBV20-1; 8 nucleotides agree with TRBD2. Germline V gene lookup returns CDR1 DFQATT and CDR2 SNEGSKA (reference sequence). Unmatched junction bases numbered 2, after V lost 0 bases and J lost 4 bases. This CDR3 spans 13 amino acids. The CDR3 here is CSARDSGAYEQYF. The CDR3 region has the DNA TGCAGTGCTAGAGATAGCGGGGCGTACGAGCAGTACTTC.

As concerns this clonotype: A much larger clone lies one base from this, so it may be a read error. V is TRBV11-2 and J is TRBJ2-7; no clear D gene. The germline V gene has CDR1 SGHAT and CDR2 FQNNGV. This CDR3 is 11 amino acids long. The CDR3 protein is CASSSQYERYF. The CDR3, as DNA: TGTGCCAGCAGCTCCCAATACGAGCGGTACTTC.

This clonotype has at least ten counts. The CDR3 coding sequence is TGTGCCAGCAGTCAGGAGGGGGCTGGGGCCAACGTCCTGACTTTC. Translation: CASSQEGAGANVLTF. The gene calls are TRBV28 and TRBJ2-6; perhaps D is TRBD1 or TRBD2 (6 bases each). The CDR3 loop spans 15 amino acids. Germline CDR1 MDHEN, CDR2 SYDVKM. V was cut by 5 bases and J by 2 bases, with 10 bases left in between.

This clonotype was seen a handful of times. The chain carries TRBV6-1 and TRBJ2-4; a possible D gene is TRBD1 (7 bases). This CDR3 comprises 16 residues. V gave up 0 bases and J gave up 3 bases, with 12 bases separating them. Germline V gene sequence: CDR1 MNHNS, CDR2 SASEGT. The CDR3 sequence is CASSEAGGGNKNIQYF. The CDR3 nucleotides read TGTGCCAGCAGTGAAGCTGGAGGGGGCAACAAAAACATTCAGTACTTC.

This clonotype was seen more than once but under ten times. The chain recombines TRBV6-4 with TRBJ2-4; possible D gene TRBD2, 5 bases. The germline CDR1 and CDR2 sequences are MRHNA and SNTAGT. Trimming stripped 4 bases from V and 6 bases from J, with 10 bases between. This CDR3 spans 13 amino acids. The CDR3 region is CASSVSRGNIQYF. Written as DNA, the CDR3 is TGTGCCAGCAGTGTGAGCCGGGGAAACATTCAGTACTTC.

The chain is built from TRBV6-1 and TRBJ2-3; D might be TRBD2 (6 bases). The CDR3 runs 13 residues. CDR1 MNHNS and CDR2 SASEGT come from the germline V gene. The V gene lost 5 bases and the J gene lost 2 bases, with 8 bases spanning the gap. CDR3 loop: CASSRDFTDTQYF. The CDR3 DNA is TGTGCCAGCAGTCGGGACTTCACAGATACGCAGTATTTT.

The sample holds many counts of this clonotype. The chain joins TRBV27 to TRBJ1-5; 9 positions agree with TRBD1. The CDR3 sequence is 17 residues long. Unmatched junction bases numbered 5, after V lost 2 bases and J lost 0 bases. The germline V gene encodes CDR1 MNHEY and CDR2 SMNVEV (reference sequence). The chain's CDR3 is CASSLRGTGNSNQPQHF. Written as DNA, the CDR3 is TGTGCCAGCAGTTTAAGGGGGACAGGGAATAGCAATCAGCCCCAGCATTTT.

The CDR3 DNA reads TGTGCCAGCAGCGCTGGACAGGGCAAGCAAGAGACCCAGTACTTC. Its translation is CASSAGQGKQETQYF. The J gene is TRBJ2-5, the V gene TRBV13, with TRBD1 matching over 8 bases. Germline CDR1 PRHDT, CDR2 FYEKMQ (reference sequence). After removal of 5 bases from V and 2 bases from J, the junction contained 7 bases not matched to a gene. The CDR3 contains 15 residues. Full variable domain (rest looked up from reference TRBV13 and TRBJ2-5): AAGVIQSPRHLIKEKRETATLKCYPIPRHDTVYWYQQGPGQDPQFLISFYEKMQSDKGSIPDRFSAQQFSDYHSELNMSSLELGDSALYFCASSAGQGKQETQYFGPGTRLLVL.

This clonotype was detected many times. The J gene is TRBJ2-7, the V gene TRBV20-1, with TRBD2 as a possible D gene (6 bases). The CDR3 covers 14 residues. Germline loops: CDR1 DFQATT, CDR2 SNEGSKA (reference sequence). The V gene lost 5 bases and the J gene lost 5 bases, with 19 bases spanning the gap. DNA of the CDR3: TGCAGTGCTTCTCGAGGCCCAGGAGGGCACGAGCAGTACTTC. Translating gives CSASRGPGGHEQYF.

The chain is built from TRBV7-9 and TRBJ2-7; D possibly uses TRBD1 or TRBD2 (7 bases each). The V gene lost 4 bases and the J gene lost 2 bases, with 12 bases spanning the gap. CDR3 length: 14 residues. Looked up from germline, CDR1 is SEHNR and CDR2 is FQNEAQ (reference sequence). The CDR3 region is CASSSQGGPYEQYF. The CDR3 DNA reads TGTGCCAGCAGCTCCCAGGGGGGGCCCTACGAGCAGTACTTC.

CDR3 coding DNA: TGTGCCAGCAGCTTAGTTCTTGGGGGGGCCAGGGAGAATGAGCAGTTCTTC. Amino acid sequence: CASSLVLGGARENEQFF. V usage is TRBV7-9 and J usage is TRBJ2-1; maybe TRBD2 (7 bases). The CDR3 runs to 17 residues. Trimming left V 1 base short and J 7 bases short, with 20 bases between. Per germline, CDR1 SEHNR and CDR2 FQNEAQ (reference sequence).

This clonotype was observed a handful of times. The V call is TRBV12-3 or TRBV12-4, the J call TRBJ2-2; possible D gene TRBD2, 5 bases. Trimming pared 11 bases from V and 3 bases from J, leaving 10 bases between. The length of the CDR3 is 12 residues. CDR3 protein: CAVPRDTGELFF. The CDR3 DNA reads TGTGCCGTGCCGAGGGACACCGGGGAGCTGTTTTTT.

V is TRBV12-3 or TRBV12-4 and J is TRBJ1-3; D is undetermined. Between the trimmed V and J ends, which lost 4 bases and 4 bases, there was a span of 14 bases. The CDR3 sequence is 15 residues long. CDR3 nucleotides: TGTGCCAGCAGTTACCGGGCCAGCCAAGGAAACACCATATATTTT. It codes for CASSYRASQGNTIYF.

This clonotype was detected many times. This chain links TRBV29-1 with TRBJ1-1; perhaps TRBD1 as D (5 bases). This CDR3 has 14 amino acids. Germline V gene data show CDR1 as SQVTM and CDR2 as ANQGSEA. Trimming shortened V by 6 bases and J by 1 base, and 15 bases separated the two germline ends. CDR3 protein: CSVSKGTENTEAFF. As DNA, the CDR3 is TGCAGCGTCTCAAAGGGGACGGAGAACACTGAAGCTTTCTTT.

About this clonotype: This sequence may be a read error, since a much larger clone differs from it by one base. The V gene is TRBV6-1, the J gene TRBJ2-7; D is unclear. Germline values: CDR1 MNHNS, CDR2 SASEGT. The CDR3 runs to 16 residues. CDR3 DNA sequence: TGTGTCAGCAGTCCCTCCCCTGGCTCAAGCTCCTACGAGCAGTACTTC. Its protein is CVSSPSPGSSSYEQYF.

Ten or more counts support this clonotype. The V call is TRBV7-2, the J call TRBJ2-7, with 10 bases aligning to TRBD2. The ends lost 6 bases at V and 4 bases at J; junction bases unmatched: 15. The germline V gene encodes CDR1 SGHTA and CDR2 FQGNSA. The CDR3 has 17 residues. In DNA form, the CDR3 reads TGTGCCAGCAGTCTTAGATCGGTGTCTAGCGGGAGTTACGAGCAGTACTTC. Translation gives CASSLRSVSSGSYEQYF.

This chain uses TRBV4-1 with TRBJ2-7; D is unclear. V was pared by 2 bases and J by 3 bases, with 11 bases between. The CDR3 length is 14 residues. CDR1 and CDR2 from the germline V gene are MGHRA and YSYEKL. The CDR3, as DNA: TGCGCCAGCAGCCAACCTACTACCAACTACGAGCAGTACTTC. Its translation is CASSQPTTNYEQYF.

In this sample, this clonotype turned up many times. The rearrangement links TRBV7-8 to TRBJ2-2; D uncertain. With 1 base removed from V and 9 bases from J, the gap between germline ends came to 6 bases. The length of the CDR3 is 12 residues. Germline CDR1 reads SGHVS; CDR2 reads FQNEAQ. The CDR3 region is CASSLVGWELFF. CDR3 coding DNA: TGTGCCAGCAGCTTAGTAGGCTGGGAGCTGTTTTTT.

This clonotype was counted between two and nine times. This chain connects TRBV5-5 to TRBJ2-5; 8 bases align to TRBD1. The CDR3 is 16 amino acids. Germline lookup yields CDR1 SGHKS and CDR2 YYEKEE (reference sequence). V trimming: 3 bases; J trimming: 3 bases; junction bases outside the gene matches: 10. In nucleotides, the CDR3 is TGTGCCAGCAGCTGGAGCCCAGGGGGCGCGGAAGAGACCCAGTACTTC. It yields the protein CASSWSPGGAEETQYF.